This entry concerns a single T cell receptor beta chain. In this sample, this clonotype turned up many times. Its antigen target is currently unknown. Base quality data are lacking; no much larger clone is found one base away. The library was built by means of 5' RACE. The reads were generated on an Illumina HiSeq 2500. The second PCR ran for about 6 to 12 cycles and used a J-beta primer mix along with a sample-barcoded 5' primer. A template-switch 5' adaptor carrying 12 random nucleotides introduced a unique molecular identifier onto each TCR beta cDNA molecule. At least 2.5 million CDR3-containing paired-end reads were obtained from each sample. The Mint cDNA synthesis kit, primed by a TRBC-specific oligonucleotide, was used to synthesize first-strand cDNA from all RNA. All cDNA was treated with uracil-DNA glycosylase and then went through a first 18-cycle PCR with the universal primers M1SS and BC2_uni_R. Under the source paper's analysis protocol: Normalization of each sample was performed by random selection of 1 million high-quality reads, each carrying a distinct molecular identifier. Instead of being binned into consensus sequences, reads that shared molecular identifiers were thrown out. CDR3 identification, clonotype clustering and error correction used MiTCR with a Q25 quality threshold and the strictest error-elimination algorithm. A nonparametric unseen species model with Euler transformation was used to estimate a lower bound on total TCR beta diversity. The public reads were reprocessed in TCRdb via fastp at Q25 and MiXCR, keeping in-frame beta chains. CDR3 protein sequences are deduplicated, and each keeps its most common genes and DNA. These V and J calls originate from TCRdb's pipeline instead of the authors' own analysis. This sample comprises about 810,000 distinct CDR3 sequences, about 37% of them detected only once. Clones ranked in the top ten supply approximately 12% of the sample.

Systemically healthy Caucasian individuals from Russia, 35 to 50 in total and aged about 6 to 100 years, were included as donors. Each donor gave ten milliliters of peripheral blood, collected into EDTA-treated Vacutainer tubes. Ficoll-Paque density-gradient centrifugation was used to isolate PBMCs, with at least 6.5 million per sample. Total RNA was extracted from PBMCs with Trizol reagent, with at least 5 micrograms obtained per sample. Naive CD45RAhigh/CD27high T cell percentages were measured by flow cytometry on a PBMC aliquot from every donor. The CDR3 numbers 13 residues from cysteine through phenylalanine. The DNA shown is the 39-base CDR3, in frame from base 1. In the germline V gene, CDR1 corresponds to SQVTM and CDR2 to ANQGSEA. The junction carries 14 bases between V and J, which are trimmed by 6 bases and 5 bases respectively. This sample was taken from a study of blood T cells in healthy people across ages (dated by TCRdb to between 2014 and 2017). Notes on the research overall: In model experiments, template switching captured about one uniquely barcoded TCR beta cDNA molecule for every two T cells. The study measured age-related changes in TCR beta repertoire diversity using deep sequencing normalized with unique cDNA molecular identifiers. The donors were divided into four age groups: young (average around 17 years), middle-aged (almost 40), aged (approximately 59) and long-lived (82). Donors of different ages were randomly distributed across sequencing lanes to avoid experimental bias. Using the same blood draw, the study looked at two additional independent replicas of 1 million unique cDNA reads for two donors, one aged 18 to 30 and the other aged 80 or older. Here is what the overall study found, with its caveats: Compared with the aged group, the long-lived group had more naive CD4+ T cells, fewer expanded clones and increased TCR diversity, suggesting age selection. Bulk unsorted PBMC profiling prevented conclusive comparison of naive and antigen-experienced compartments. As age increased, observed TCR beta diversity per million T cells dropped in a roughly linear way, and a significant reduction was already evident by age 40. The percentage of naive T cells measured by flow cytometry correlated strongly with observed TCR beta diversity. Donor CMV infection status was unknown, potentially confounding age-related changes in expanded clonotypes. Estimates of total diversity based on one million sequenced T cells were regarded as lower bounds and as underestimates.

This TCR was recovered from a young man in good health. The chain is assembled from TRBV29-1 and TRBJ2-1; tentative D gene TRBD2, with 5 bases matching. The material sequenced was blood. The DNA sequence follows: TGCAGCGTACAGCCGAGGGCAAACAATGAGCAGTTCTTC. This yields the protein CSVQPRANNEQFF.